The next 22 T cell receptor beta chains were all read from a single sample in a study of CD8 T cells in ankylosing spondylitis. TCRdb recomputed calls from the 5' RACE reads with MiXCR, one row per CDR3 protein. The sample shows about 140,000 distinct CDR3 sequences, 6% to 8.5% of them seen only once. The sample taken for sequencing was blood, either unsorted or a sorted T cell fraction (not recorded which). These receptor sequences come from a female donor with ankylosing spondylitis or in good health (not recorded which).

As concerns this clonotype: This clone may be a read error of a much larger clone one base away. This chain uses TRBV7-2 with TRBJ2-7; D unclear. This CDR3 contains 12 residues. Trimming took off 1 base at V and 5 bases at J, with 6 bases between the two ends. Germline CDR1 is SGHTA and CDR2 is FQGNSA. The CDR3 is CTSSLGVNEQYF. CDR3 nucleotide sequence: TGTACCAGCAGCTTAGGGGTAAACGAGCAGTACTTC.

Ten or more counts support this clonotype. This sequence joins TRBV29-1 and TRBJ1-1; D is undetermined. V dropped 6 bases and J dropped 0 bases, with 11 bases sitting between them. CDR1 and CDR2 from the germline V gene are SQVTM and ANQGSEA. CDR3 length: 13 residues. The CDR3 sequence is CSVSVGLNTEAFF. The CDR3 nucleotides are TGCAGCGTATCAGTCGGATTGAACACTGAAGCTTTCTTT.

In its sample, this clonotype was seen many times. The chain joins TRBV27 to TRBJ1-5, with D possibly TRBD1 on 6 matching bases. Germline V gene data show CDR1 as MNHEY and CDR2 as SMNVEV (reference sequence). The CDR3 totals 15 residues. The V gene lost 5 bases and the J gene lost 1 base, with 12 bases spanning the gap. The CDR3 coding sequence is TGTGCCAGCAGTCCAGGGGATGCAAGCAATCAGCCCCAGCATTTT. This sequence encodes CASSPGDASNQPQHF.

This clonotype was detected ten times or more. The rearrangement joins TRBV27 to TRBJ2-1, with TRBD1 as a possible D gene (6 bases). V was cut by 5 bases and J by 2 bases, with 13 bases left in between. The germline V gene has CDR1 MNHEY and CDR2 SMNVEV (reference sequence). The CDR3 spans 15 residues. This CDR3 is CASSDGTRPYNEQFF. DNA for the CDR3: TGTGCCAGCAGTGACGGGACAAGACCCTACAATGAGCAGTTCTTC.

This clonotype has ten or more counts. The CDR3 nucleotides are TGTGCCAGCAGTGAATGGGGGGCGACGGACAGGGGACAAAAAGAGACCCAGTACTTC. It codes for CASSEWGATDRGQKETQYF. This chain connects TRBV25-1 to TRBJ2-5; 9 positions match TRBD1. This CDR3 has 19 amino acids. The junction had 15 bases not matched to a gene; V was cut back by 1 base and J by 3 bases. Per the germline V gene, CDR1 is MGHDK and CDR2 is SYGVNS.

The sample holds many counts of this clonotype. J is TRBJ2-7 and V is TRBV6-2 or TRBV6-3, with 7 bases fitting TRBD1. CDR1 is MNHEY and CDR2 is SVGEGT in the germline V gene. V shed 2 bases, J shed 6 bases, and the junction held 13 bases outside the gene matches. CDR3 length: 16 amino acids. The CDR3 protein is CASSYLSGRAGGEQYF. For the CDR3, the DNA is TGTGCCAGCAGTTACCTCAGTGGCCGAGCAGGGGGCGAGCAGTACTTC.

This clonotype was seen ten or more times. V usage is TRBV6-1 and J usage is TRBJ1-1; the D gene is possibly TRBD1 (6 bases). The V gene's germline CDR1 is MNHNS and CDR2 SASEGT. This CDR3 has 14 residues. Between the trimmed V and J ends, which lost 7 bases and 3 bases, there was a span of 15 bases. CDR3 nucleotides: TGTGCCAGCACCTCGGACTCAGGGGACACTGAAGCTTTCTTT. This encodes CASTSDSGDTEAFF.

A word on this clonotype: This may arise from a read error, as a much more abundant clone is one base away. J is TRBJ2-2 and V is TRBV5-1; D is tentatively TRBD1 or TRBD2 (5 bases each). CDR1 is SGHRS, CDR2 YFSETQ, per germline. CDR3 length: 14 residues. This chain's CDR3 is CASSFSSNTGALFF. The CDR3 DNA reads TGCGCCAGCAGCTTTTCATCGAACACCGGGGCGCTGTTTTTT. Full variable domain (remainder filled in from reference TRBV5-1 and TRBJ2-2): KAGVTQTPRYLIKTRGQQVTLSCSPISGHRSVSWYQQTPGQGLQFLFEYFSETQRNKGNFPGRFSGRQFSNSRSEMNVSTLELGDSALYLCASSFSSNTGALFFGEGSRLTVL.

This clonotype was counted ten times or more. This chain connects TRBV28 to TRBJ2-5; TRBD2 agrees at 8 bases. The V gene's germline CDR1 is MDHEN and CDR2 SYDVKM. The CDR3 length is 15 residues. After removal of 11 bases from V and 0 bases from J, the junction contained 11 bases not matched to a gene. The CDR3 sequence is CALQGVSGDQETQYF. CDR3 sequence (DNA): TGTGCCCTCCAAGGGGTTAGCGGGGACCAAGAGACCCAGTACTTC.

In its sample, this clonotype was seen many times. This chain links TRBV21-1 with TRBJ2-7; TRBD1 is the table's D call, not checked against the DNA. TRBV21-1 is assigned pseudogene status. This CDR3 spans 19 amino acids. CDR3 DNA: TGTGCCAGCAGCAAAAATGATAGTGAGGGGGTGGGAAGCTCCTACGAGCAGTACTTC. This gives the protein CASSKNDSEGVGSSYEQYF.

This clonotype was seen ten or more times. This rearrangement joins TRBV5-1 to TRBJ2-7; D might be TRBD1 or TRBD2, each matching 5 bases. This CDR3 has 15 amino acids. Trimming took 1 base from V and 0 from J, leaving 11 bases between them. The germline V gene encodes CDR1 SGHRS and CDR2 YFSETQ. The CDR3 protein is CASSLTAGSSYEQYF. CDR3 DNA: TGCGCCAGCAGCTTGACCGCAGGGAGCTCCTACGAGCAGTACTTC.

This clonotype appeared many times. The chain combines TRBV5-1 with TRBJ2-3; D might be TRBD2 (6 bases). This CDR3 has 17 amino acids. CDR1 and CDR2 from the germline V gene are SGHRS and YFSETQ. V was pared by 4 bases and J by 0 bases, with 18 bases between. As DNA, the CDR3 is TGCGCCAGCAGCCTGGGACTCCGTAGCGCTAGCACAGATACGCAGTATTTT. Translation: CASSLGLRSASTDTQYF.

The V gene is TRBV7-2, the J gene TRBJ2-1; D is unclear. Trimming pared 1 base from V and 7 bases from J, leaving 8 bases between. Germline V gene data show CDR1 as SGHTA and CDR2 as FQGNSA. This CDR3 contains 13 residues. For the CDR3, the DNA is TGTGCCAGCAGCTTAGAGGGCTGGAATGAGCAGTTCTTC. Translation: CASSLEGWNEQFF. The whole variable domain, filled in from reference TRBV7-2 and TRBJ2-1, reads GAGVSQSPSNKVTEKGKDVELRCDPISGHTALYWYRQSLGQGLEFLIYFQGNSAPDKSGLPSDRFSAERTGGSVSTLTIQRTQQEDSAVYLCASSLEGWNEQFFGPGTRLTVL.

This clonotype showed up many times. The chain joins TRBV6-1 to TRBJ1-5; no reliable D call. Germline V CDR1 and CDR2: MNHNS, SASEGT. The germline V and J ends were trimmed by 1 base and 7 bases, with 8 bases remaining between them. There are 13 residues in the CDR3. CDR3 sequence (DNA): TGTGCCAGCAGTGAAGGCACTGGGCAGCCCCAGCATTTT. It is translated as CASSEGTGQPQHF.

This clonotype appeared many times. The chain couples TRBV27 to TRBJ1-1; D unresolved. Germline CDR1 is MNHEY and CDR2 is SMNVEV (reference sequence). CDR3 length equals 14 residues. The V end was cut by 2 bases, the J end by 4 bases, with 11 bases between. As DNA, the CDR3 is TGTGCCAGCAGTTTAAGAGGTGTGGGCACTGAAGCTTTCTTT. It is translated as CASSLRGVGTEAFF.

The rearrangement joins TRBV6-1 to TRBJ2-6; D is possibly TRBD1 (6 bases). The CDR3 totals 17 residues. From germline, CDR1 is MNHNS and CDR2 SASEGT. Deletions cut 6 bases from V and 4 bases from J, with 19 bases between. The CDR3 nucleotides are TGTGCCAGCAGCCCAATTTTAACAGGGACCGGGGCCAACGTCCTGACTTTC. Encoded protein: CASSPILTGTGANVLTF.

This clonotype was counted ten times or more. The CDR3 coding sequence is TGCAGTGCACGGCTTGCGAACACCGGGGAGCTGTTTTTT. Translating gives CSARLANTGELFF. V gene TRBV20-1 combines with J gene TRBJ2-2; no clear D. The CDR3 covers 13 residues. Germline V gene sequence: CDR1 DFQATT, CDR2 SNEGSKA (reference sequence). With 6 bases removed from V and 0 bases from J, the gap between germline ends came to 8 bases.

This clonotype showed up many times. This chain links TRBV6-5 with TRBJ2-7; D is possibly TRBD1 (6 bases). The CDR3 sequence is 17 residues long. Germline V gene sequence: CDR1 MNHEY, CDR2 SVGAGI. Trimming removed 6 bases at V and 4 bases at J, with 25 bases between. CDR3 DNA sequence: TGTGCCAGCAGCAATCCTCCGGGACAAATAGGGAATTACGAGCAGTACTTC. Protein sequence: CASSNPPGQIGNYEQYF.

This clonotype was counted between two and nine times. The chain uses TRBV7-2 and TRBJ1-3; 9 positions match TRBD1. V shed 3 bases and J 4 bases; nucleotides not matched to a gene: 1. This CDR3 has 14 residues. Germline lookup yields CDR1 SGHTA and CDR2 FQGNSA. The CDR3 DNA follows: TGTGCCAGCAGCTTCGACAGGGGGGGAAACACCATATATTTT. Translated: CASSFDRGGNTIYF. Full variable domain (remainder filled in from reference TRBV7-2 and TRBJ1-3): GAGVSQSPSNKVTEKGKDVELRCDPISGHTALYWYRQSLGQGLEFLIYFQGNSAPDKSGLPSDRFSAERTGGSVSTLTIQRTQQEDSAVYLCASSFDRGGNTIYFGEGSWLTVV.

This clonotype was counted only a few times. The V and J genes are TRBV7-2 and TRBJ2-3, with D uncertain. CDR3 length: 14 residues. V was clipped by 5 bases and J by 2 bases, with 11 bases between them. CDR1 is SGHTA and CDR2 is FQGNSA in the germline V gene. The CDR3 sequence is CASSPRQVTDTQYF. CDR3 coding DNA: TGTGCCAGCAGCCCGCGACAAGTCACAGATACGCAGTATTTT.

The rearrangement uses TRBV7-9 and TRBJ2-7; D possibly matches TRBD1 or TRBD2 (5 bases each). The CDR3 spans 17 residues. The germline V gene encodes CDR1 SEHNR and CDR2 FQNEAQ (reference sequence). V lost 3 bases and J lost 2, with 20 bases in between. The CDR3: CASSLGRDGTYAYEQYF. CDR3 nucleotides: TGTGCCAGCAGCTTGGGTCGGGACGGGACCTACGCCTACGAGCAGTACTTC.

There are many counts of this clonotype. Here the CDR3 reads CASSLPGDVNEQYF. The CDR3 bases are TGCGCCAGCAGCTTGCCGGGAGATGTCAACGAGCAGTACTTC. The genes are TRBV5-1 and TRBJ2-7, with D possibly TRBD2 on 6 matching bases. The germline V and J ends were trimmed by 1 base and 5 bases, with 13 bases remaining between them. The CDR3 loop spans 14 amino acids. Germline loops: CDR1 SGHRS, CDR2 YFSETQ.